This note documents a single T cell receptor (beta chain) sequence. Only in-frame clones appear in the TCRdb table, and some are missing; sequencing was by immunoSEQ multiplex PCR. The profile shows 250,000 to 300,000 clones, roughly 80% of them singletons. The entry originates in a study of blood T cell repertoires in COVID-19. J was trimmed by 3 bases and V by 6 bases; bases with no gene match: 7. The CDR3 contains 14 residues. The germline V gene has CDR1 SNHLY and CDR2 FYNNEI. J is TRBJ1-1 and V is TRBV2, with 7 nucleotides matching TRBD1. The clonotype comes from a man in his 60s who had recovered from COVID-19. The sequencing sample was made of peripheral blood. The CDR3 nucleotides are TGTGCCAGCAGACGTACAGGGGCAGACACTGAAGCTTTCTTT. It codes for CASRRTGADTEAFF. Using reference TRBV2 and TRBJ1-1 for the parts outside the CDR3, the full variable domain is EPEVTQTPSHQVTQMGQEVILRCVPISNHLYFYWYRQILGQKVEFLVSFYNNEISEKSEIFDDQFSVERPDGSNFTLKIRSTKLEDSAMYFCASRRTGADTEAFFGQGTRLTVV.